Sequencing of this T cell receptor (beta chain) was carried out in a study of regulatory T cells in long-lasting Graves disease. Notes on the study in general: The study found persistent patients shared more public clonotypes (over 2,500) than new patients (roughly 880). Reduced TCR diversity was observed in persistent Graves' patients versus newly diagnosed patients.

HTBI primers from iRepertoire and Arm-PCR of CDR3 regions yielded the TCR beta libraries. Using its own MiXCR run on the multiplex PCR reads, TCRdb lists one record per CDR3 protein. Altogether under 500,000 distinct CDR3 sequences are present, roughly 20% being singletons, with the ten largest covering over 7.5%. Germline CDR1 is SQVTM and CDR2 is ANQGSEA. This CDR3 region has 10 residues. With respect to this clonotype: What it binds is not known.

This sample's time point: persistent/refractory GD, antithyroid drugs over 5 years with positive TRAb. The authors made the TCR library using RNA they extracted from PBMCs. This chain uses TRBV29-1 with TRBJ2-4; D remains ambiguous. Matching the DNA end better, TRBJ2-1 makes the J call doubtful. The sequence came from a female donor with Graves disease. Sequenced material: peripheral blood mononuclear cells (PBMCs), taken when the disease was refractory, from a patient treated with antithyroid drugs. The CDR3 sequence is CSVGEPEQFF. CDR3 bases: TGCAGCGTTGGAGAGCCCGAGCAGTTCTTC.